This TCR beta chain was identified in a study of T cell responses to AZD1222 COVID-19 vaccine. Assay: immunoSEQ multiplex PCR; the TCRdb copy retains only in-frame clones and omits some. The data hold over 110,000 clones, with around nine tenths observed a single time. From germline, CDR1 is SGHRS and CDR2 YFSETQ. V was pared by 5 bases and J by 5 bases, with 14 bases between. The CDR3 is 14 amino acids. This sample comprised peripheral blood, obtained on day 0 of AZD1222 vaccination. The J gene is TRBJ1-5, the V gene TRBV5-1; the D gene is possibly TRBD1 (6 bases). This clonotype was sampled from an adult in good health. The CDR3 loop is CASRPTGSDQPQHF. CDR3 nucleotides: TGCGCCAGCAGGCCGACAGGTTCGGATCAGCCCCAGCATTTT.